The text below deals with one T cell receptor (beta chain). Its specificity is not known. These data come from a study of cytomegalovirus exposure and HLA in healthy donors. Study background: Of roughly 400 genotyped donors, 81% grouped in the Caucasian-associated ancestry cluster.

Researchers ran the PCR with 60 Vbeta and 13 Jbeta primers. The repertoire was sequenced with immunoSEQ multiplex PCR; TCRdb's copy has only in-frame clones and lacks some. The sample lists some 85,000 clones, around 77% seen once, with around 3.5% in the top ten. CDR1 is SGHRS, CDR2 YFSETQ, per germline. CDR3 length: 14 amino acids. V was clipped by 0 bases and J by 0 bases, with 4 bases between them. Study outcomes and limitations: Sequencing likely produced, as an artifact, a cluster of highly shared sequence variants. It emerged from a later analysis that several of the most significant clusters appeared to be linked to common viral pathogens.

This chain joins TRBV5-1 and TRBJ2-1; D gene uncertain. This TCR was sampled from a young man in good health and CMV-seronegative. Sequencing was performed on PBMCs. The CDR3 nucleotides are TGCGCCAGCAGCTTGGGGAGCTCCTACAATGAGCAGTTCTTC. Protein: CASSLGSSYNEQFF.